The rows below give T cell receptor beta chains drawn from one sample of a study of T cell repertoires in cytomegalovirus infection. In TCRdb, the reads were re-called with MiXCR into one record per CDR3 protein. The sample has about 490,000 distinct CDR3 sequences, 11% seen once. Material for sequencing was PBMCs. These receptors were obtained from a human donor in good health (CMV status not recorded). Some clones in this sample may be carry-over from other donors' samples. CDR3s include the opening cysteine and the closing phenylalanine or tryptophan. Fields, in order: V gene, D gene, clone size, J gene, CDR3 DNA, CDR3 protein. A D gene is named only where the DNA matches it firmly. Where a row states a size, it is once, few, many or the class of an expanded clone; other rows omit it.

V gene: TRBV19
D gene: -
clone size: many
J gene: TRBJ1-1
CDR3 DNA: TGTGCCAGTAGTCCCTCCTCCACCGCCGGCACTGAAGCTTTCTTT
CDR3 protein: CASSPSSTAGTEAFF

V gene: TRBV5-1
D gene: -
clone size: -
J gene: TRBJ2-3
CDR3 DNA: TGCGCCAGCAGGTTCCAGGGATCCACAGATACGCAGTATTTT
CDR3 protein: CASRFQGSTDTQYF

V gene: TRBV19
D gene: -
clone size: -
J gene: TRBJ2-7
CDR3 DNA: TGTGCCAGTAGTGGCAGGGTTTGGAACGAGCAGTACTTC
CDR3 protein: CASSGRVWNEQYF

V gene: TRBV19
D gene: -
clone size: few
J gene: TRBJ2-2
CDR3 DNA: TGTGCCAGTAGTATAGGGGAAGGAGGTGGCACCGGGGAGCTGTTTTTT
CDR3 protein: CASSIGEGGGTGELFF

V gene: TRBV12-2
D gene: -
clone size: many
J gene: TRBJ1-5
CDR3 DNA: TGTGCAAGTCGCTTAGCCAACTTATTCCGCGAGTTCAAAAGCAATCAGCCCCAGCATTTT
CDR3 protein: CASRLANLFREFKSNQPQHF

V gene: TRBV29-1
D gene: -
clone size: -
J gene: TRBJ1-1
CDR3 DNA: TGCAGCCTGGCCAGGATGAACACTGAAGCTTTCTTT
CDR3 protein: CSLARMNTEAFF

V gene: TRBV12-5
D gene: TRBD1
clone size: few
J gene: TRBJ2-7
CDR3 DNA: TGTGCTAGTGGCCTTGACAGGGGGCTCGGCGAGCAGTACTTC
CDR3 protein: CASGLDRGLGEQYF

V gene: TRBV11-2
D gene: -
clone size: few
J gene: TRBJ1-4
CDR3 DNA: TGTGCCAGCAGCCAGAACCGGGGGGCGCGGGGTGAAAAACTGTTTTTT
CDR3 protein: CASSQNRGARGEKLFF

V gene: TRBV7-7
D gene: -
clone size: many
J gene: TRBJ2-3
CDR3 DNA: TGTGCTACCGGAGGACCCGCGCGGACAGATACGCAGTATTTT
CDR3 protein: CATGGPARTDTQYF

V gene: TRBV20-1
D gene: -
clone size: few
J gene: TRBJ2-7
CDR3 DNA: TGCAGTGCTAGTCTCTGGGAAAGCTCCTACGAGCAGTACTTC
CDR3 protein: CSASLWESSYEQYF

V gene: TRBV7-3
D gene: -
clone size: many
J gene: TRBJ1-2
CDR3 DNA: TGTGCCAGCAGCCCTTCGACACTTCCCTATGGCTACACCTTC
CDR3 protein: CASSPSTLPYGYTF

V gene: TRBV10-3
D gene: TRBD1
clone size: many
J gene: TRBJ1-2
CDR3 DNA: TGTGCCATCAGTGAAGTGAGTGCCGGGACAGGGGTTGGCTACACCTTC
CDR3 protein: CAISEVSAGTGVGYTF

V gene: TRBV6-5
D gene: -
clone size: many
J gene: TRBJ1-1
CDR3 DNA: TGTGCCAGCAGTTACTCGACAGGACAGAACACTGAAGCTTTCTTT
CDR3 protein: CASSYSTGQNTEAFF

V gene: TRBV28
D gene: -
clone size: few
J gene: TRBJ2-1
CDR3 DNA: TGTGCCAGCAGAGAATTGGACGGGGGACCTACCCCACGGGCTGAGCAGTTCTTC
CDR3 protein: CASRELDGGPTPRAEQFF

V gene: TRBV30
D gene: -
clone size: many
J gene: TRBJ2-6
CDR3 DNA: TGTGCCTGGAGAGATGCTGGGGCCAACGTCCTGACTTTC
CDR3 protein: CAWRDAGANVLTF

V gene: TRBV6-2/TRBV6-3
D gene: -
clone size: -
J gene: TRBJ2-7
CDR3 DNA: TGTGCCAGCAGTTACATTAGTCAGGGTGATGAGCAGTACTTC
CDR3 protein: CASSYISQGDEQYF

V gene: TRBV27
D gene: TRBD1
clone size: -
J gene: TRBJ1-4
CDR3 DNA: TGTGCCAGCACCCAGACACAGGGGCACGGAGTCAAGGAAAAACTGTTTTTT
CDR3 protein: CASTQTQGHGVKEKLFF

V gene: TRBV19
D gene: -
clone size: many
J gene: TRBJ1-3
CDR3 DNA: TGTGCCAGGACCATAGCCCGGGACCGCTCTGGAAACACCATATATTTT
CDR3 protein: CARTIARDRSGNTIYF

V gene: TRBV3-1
D gene: TRBD1
clone size: -
J gene: TRBJ2-3
CDR3 DNA: TGTGCCAGCAGCCCCGGACAGGATTACTCTACGCAGTATTTT
CDR3 protein: CASSPGQDYSTQYF

V gene: TRBV4-1
D gene: -
clone size: many
J gene: TRBJ1-2
CDR3 DNA: TGCGCCAGCAGCCGGTCAAGGACGGATAACTATGGCTACACCTTC
CDR3 protein: CASSRSRTDNYGYTF

V gene: TRBV11-2
D gene: -
clone size: -
J gene: TRBJ2-7
CDR3 DNA: TGTGCCAGCAGCTTAGCGCCGGACGGGTACGAGCAGTACTTC
CDR3 protein: CASSLAPDGYEQYF

V gene: TRBV7-2
D gene: -
clone size: many
J gene: TRBJ1-3
CDR3 DNA: TGTGCCAGCAGCTTAGCGCCGGCGAGCTCTGGAAACACCATATATTTT
CDR3 protein: CASSLAPASSGNTIYF

V gene: TRBV7-9
D gene: -
clone size: many
J gene: TRBJ2-2
CDR3 DNA: TGTGCCAGCACAGACCGGGGCGGGGCCACCGGGGAGCTGTTTTTT
CDR3 protein: CASTDRGGATGELFF

V gene: TRBV12-3/TRBV12-4
D gene: TRBD1
clone size: few
J gene: TRBJ1-4
CDR3 DNA: TGTGCCAGCACTCGACCGGGACAGCTAAATGAAAAACTGTTTTTT
CDR3 protein: CASTRPGQLNEKLFF

V gene: TRBV5-1
D gene: -
clone size: few
J gene: TRBJ2-7
CDR3 DNA: TGCGCCAGCAGCTCGGGACGGCCCCCCGGGGCCTACGAGCAGTACTTC
CDR3 protein: CASSSGRPPGAYEQYF

V gene: TRBV12-3/TRBV12-4
D gene: TRBD1
clone size: few
J gene: TRBJ1-6
CDR3 DNA: TGTGCCAGCAGCCCCGACAGGGTTCATAATTCACCCCTCCACTTT
CDR3 protein: CASSPDRVHNSPLHF

V gene: TRBV28
D gene: TRBD2
clone size: -
J gene: TRBJ2-1
CDR3 DNA: TGTGCCAGCAGCACCCCTCAGGTTGGAGCGGGAGTAGGCAATGAGCAGTTCTTC
CDR3 protein: CASSTPQVGAGVGNEQFF

V gene: TRBV19
D gene: -
clone size: many
J gene: TRBJ2-1
CDR3 DNA: TGTGCCAGTAGTCCGTCTCTAGGCTTCGGTGAGCAGTTCTTC
CDR3 protein: CASSPSLGFGEQFF

V gene: TRBV2
D gene: -
clone size: -
J gene: TRBJ2-2
CDR3 DNA: TGTGCCAGCAGTGAAGCGGGGGTCTCGAACACCGGGGAGCTGTTTTTT
CDR3 protein: CASSEAGVSNTGELFF

V gene: TRBV28
D gene: -
clone size: -
J gene: TRBJ1-2
CDR3 DNA: TGTGCCAGCAGTCCCCGCACAGCTAGCTATGGCTACACCTTC
CDR3 protein: CASSPRTASYGYTF

V gene: TRBV28
D gene: TRBD2
clone size: few
J gene: TRBJ2-4
CDR3 DNA: TGTGCCAGCACCCCCGGGGGGAGAGACATTCAGTACTTC
CDR3 protein: CASTPGGRDIQYF

V gene: TRBV2
D gene: -
clone size: -
J gene: TRBJ1-1
CDR3 DNA: TGTGCCGTACCTGGCCCCGACAGATCAGGGAGGAACACTGAAGCTTTCTTT
CDR3 protein: CAVPGPDRSGRNTEAFF

V gene: TRBV7-3
D gene: -
clone size: -
J gene: TRBJ2-1
CDR3 DNA: TGTGCCGGCCGCAAGGGCTCCTACAATGAGCAGTTCTTC
CDR3 protein: CAGRKGSYNEQFF

V gene: TRBV2
D gene: TRBD2
clone size: many
J gene: TRBJ2-3
CDR3 DNA: TGTGCCAGCAGTGAAATACTAGCGGGGGGAACAGATACGCAGTATTTT
CDR3 protein: CASSEILAGGTDTQYF

V gene: TRBV19
D gene: -
clone size: -
J gene: TRBJ1-1
CDR3 DNA: TGTGCCAGTAGTTACGGGGCCCCGAGTACTGAAGCTTTCTTT
CDR3 protein: CASSYGAPSTEAFF